The clone carrying this TCR beta chain was observed a few times. The target antigen is unknown. The data stem from a study of CD8 T cells in ankylosing spondylitis. Per germline, CDR1 SGHTA and CDR2 FQGNSA. Trimming shortened V by 5 bases and J by 0 bases, and 17 bases separated the two germline ends. This CDR3 is 17 amino acids long. Overall study findings and caveats: Ankylosing spondylitis blood seemed to carry a telltale TCR beta motif made of roughly eight highly homologous variants. Researchers report that disease-linked clones proved CD8+ and relatively rare in peripheral blood. Disease-linked clones reportedly showed significant enrichment in matched ankylosing spondylitis synovial fluid.

From the 5' RACE reads, TCRdb called clonotypes with MiXCR, one entry per CDR3 protein. The table shows 700,000 or so distinct CDR3 sequences, with around 20% occurring only once. Sequenced material: blood, either unsorted or a sorted T cell fraction (not recorded which). This TCR was recovered from a male donor with ankylosing spondylitis. This chain connects TRBV7-2 to TRBJ2-4; D may be TRBD1 (5 bases). In DNA, the CDR3 is TGTGCCAGCAGCCCAAGACAGTTAAACGTAGCCAAAAACATTCAGTACTTC. Translation gives CASSPRQLNVAKNIQYF.